These 22 T cell receptor beta chains share one sample of origin, sequenced in a study of STAT5B mutations in CD4+ large granular lymphocyte leukemia. TCRdb's copy holds only in-frame clones and misses some; the assay was immunoSEQ multiplex PCR. Of approximately 20,000 clones in the sample, approximately 84% were seen once. Sequencing was carried out using CD4+ T cells from blood buffy coats. These receptors originate from a human donor in good health.

This rearrangement joins TRBV29-1 to TRBJ2-7; TRBD1 might be the D (6 bases). The CDR3 loop spans 13 amino acids. Germline-derived CDR1 and CDR2 are SQVTM and ANQGSEA. The germline V and J ends were trimmed by 3 bases and 5 bases, with 14 bases remaining between them. CDR3 amino acids: CSVEGAGRNEQYF. CDR3 coding DNA: TGCAGCGTTGAGGGGGCAGGTAGGAACGAGCAGTACTTC.

This clone was seen a single time. The chain links TRBV29-1 to TRBJ1-4; TRBD1 matches at 7 bases. V lost 5 bases, J lost 2 bases, and 8 bases stayed unmatched. The CDR3 extends over 15 amino acids. In germline, CDR1 is SQVTM, CDR2 ANQGSEA. CDR3 sequence: CSVLSRGGTNEKLFF. The CDR3 DNA reads as TGCAGCGTTTTATCTAGAGGGGGCACTAATGAAAAACTGTTTTTT. Combining the CDR3 with reference TRBV29-1 and TRBJ1-4 gives the whole variable domain SAVISQKPSRDICQRGTSLTIQCQVDSQVTMMFWYRQQPGQSLTLIATANQGSEATYESGFVIDKFPISRPNLTFSTLTVSNMSPEDSSIYLCSVLSRGGTNEKLFFGSGTQLSVL.

The chain joins TRBV29-1 to TRBJ1-3, with D unclear. This CDR3 has 13 amino acids. The germline V gene has CDR1 SQVTM and CDR2 ANQGSEA. The V end lost 4 bases, the J end lost 1 base, and 8 bases lay between the germline ends. In DNA, the CDR3 is TGCAGCGTTGTATTTTTATCTGGAAACACCATATATTTT. It translates to CSVVFLSGNTIYF.

This clone was observed a single time. This chain uses TRBV6-1 with TRBJ1-2; D gene uncertain. Germline loops: CDR1 MNHNS, CDR2 SASEGT. The V and J ends lost 7 bases and 8 bases respectively, with 17 bases between them. The CDR3 is 13 residues long. This CDR3 is CASIPEPGRGYTF. CDR3 in DNA: TGTGCCAGCATTCCAGAGCCGGGTCGCGGCTACACCTTC.

In its sample, this clone was seen a few times. This chain links TRBV9 with TRBJ2-7, with TRBD2 matching over 10 bases. In germline, CDR1 is SGDLS, CDR2 YYNGEE. The CDR3 sequence is 14 residues long. Unmatched junction bases numbered 1, after V lost 0 bases and J lost 4 bases. CDR3 bases: TGTGCCAGCAGCGTAGAGACTAGCGGGTACGAGCAGTACTTC. Its translation: CASSVETSGYEQYF.

This chain connects TRBV6-1 to TRBJ2-1, with 9 bases lining up with TRBD2. This CDR3 has 14 residues. J was trimmed by 6 bases and V by 3 bases; bases with no gene match: 3. Looked up from germline, CDR1 is MNHNS and CDR2 is SASEGT. As DNA, the CDR3 is TGTGCCAGCAGTGAGGGGACTAGCAGCAATGAGCAGTTCTTC. Residues: CASSEGTSSNEQFF.

The V call is TRBV2, the J call TRBJ2-3, with 9 bases aligning to TRBD2. Germline V gene lookup returns CDR1 SNHLY and CDR2 FYNNEI. The length of the CDR3 is 17 residues. J lost 5 bases, V lost 2 bases, and 11 bases had no gene match. The CDR3 DNA follows: TGTGCCAGCAGTGAAAATGAATTAGCGGGAGAGAAAGATACGCAGTATTTT. The encoded protein is CASSENELAGEKDTQYF.

The chain has TRBV5-5 and TRBJ1-3, with 7 positions matching TRBD1. Trimming at V came to 3 bases and at J to 2 bases, leaving 2 bases not matched to a gene. CDR1 is SGHKS, CDR2 YYEKEE, per germline (reference sequence). This CDR3 has 14 amino acids. The CDR3 here is CASSSGGAGNTIYF. CDR3 DNA sequence: TGTGCCAGCAGCTCAGGGGGGGCTGGAAACACCATATATTTT.

This clone was seen once. The genes are TRBV4-2 and TRBJ1-2; D is ambiguous. The V end lost 0 bases, the J end lost 4 bases, and 15 bases lay between the germline ends. The germline CDR1 and CDR2 sequences are LGHNA and YNFKEQ. The CDR3 extends over 16 amino acids. CDR3 in DNA: TGTGCCAGCAGCCAAGAGGCGAGGGAGTATGCCTATGGCTACACCTTC. Protein sequence: CASSQEAREYAYGYTF.

J is TRBJ1-4 and V is TRBV7-9; D call uncertain. The germline V and J ends were trimmed by 2 bases and 5 bases, with 6 bases remaining between them. Germline lookup yields CDR1 SEHNR and CDR2 FQNEAQ (reference sequence). This CDR3 region has 13 residues. CDR3 sequence: CASSLSMNEKLFF. The CDR3 region has the DNA TGTGCCAGCAGCTTATCGATGAATGAAAAACTGTTTTTT.

The rearrangement joins TRBV29-1 to TRBJ2-2; TRBD2 might be the D (6 bases). The V end was cut by 5 bases, the J end by 0 bases, with 10 bases between. This CDR3 comprises 14 residues. Germline CDR1 reads SQVTM; CDR2 reads ANQGSEA. The CDR3 sequence: CSVCGEPNTGELFF. CDR3 DNA sequence: TGCAGCGTTTGCGGGGAGCCGAACACCGGGGAGCTGTTTTTT.

This clone was seen only a few times. This chain joins TRBV6-5 and TRBJ2-7, with D perhaps matching TRBD1 (5 bases). CDR3 length: 13 amino acids. Germline-derived CDR1 and CDR2 are MNHEY and SVGAGI. Trimming left V 2 bases short and J 7 bases short, with 12 bases between. In nucleotides, the CDR3 is TGTGCCAGCAGTTACGCAGGGTTGGGTGAGCAGTACTTC. Amino acids: CASSYAGLGEQYF.

This rearrangement joins TRBV2 to TRBJ1-1; D gene ambiguous. Deletions cut 2 bases from V and 1 base from J, with 5 bases between. Germline loops: CDR1 SNHLY, CDR2 FYNNEI. The CDR3 runs to 13 residues. The CDR3 DNA reads as TGTGCCAGCAGTGAACGGGCGAACACTGAAGCTTTCTTT. Its protein product is CASSERANTEAFF. The full variable domain, completed using reference TRBV2 and TRBJ1-1, is EPEVTQTPSHQVTQMGQEVILRCVPISNHLYFYWYRQILGQKVEFLVSFYNNEISEKSEIFDDQFSVERPDGSNFTLKIRSTKLEDSAMYFCASSERANTEAFFGQGTRLTVV.

The CDR3 is CASSEIRKGEQFF. CDR3 DNA sequence: TGCGCCAGCAGTGAAATACGGAAGGGCGAGCAGTTCTTC. The J gene is TRBJ2-1, the V gene TRBV10-1; D remains unclear. Germline V gene data show CDR1 as WNHNN and CDR2 as SYGVQD (reference sequence). V lost 3 bases, J lost 10 bases, and 13 bases lay in between. The CDR3 length is 13 residues.

J is TRBJ1-1 and V is TRBV9, with 9 bases fitting TRBD1. The CDR3 covers 15 residues. V lost 2 bases to trimming and J lost 0 bases; unmatched junction nucleotides: 2. The germline V gene has CDR1 SGDLS and CDR2 YYNGEE. The CDR3 loop reads CASSVTGGLNTEAFF. CDR3 DNA sequence: TGTGCCAGCAGCGTGACAGGGGGATTGAACACTGAAGCTTTCTTT. The full variable domain, in which reference TRBV9 and TRBJ1-1 provide the parts outside the CDR3, is DSGVTQTPKHLITATGQRVTLRCSPRSGDLSVYWYQQSLDQGLQFLIQYYNGEERAKGNILERFSAQQFPDLHSELNLSSLELGDSALYFCASSVTGGLNTEAFFGQGTRLTVV.

This clone was seen just once. The V gene is TRBV6-5, the J gene TRBJ2-7; 8 nucleotides align to TRBD1. CDR1 MNHEY and CDR2 SVGAGI come from the germline V gene. With V trimmed by 5 bases and J by 3 bases, 9 bases remained unmatched. This CDR3 region has 15 residues. The CDR3 spells CASSPGTGNFYEQYF. DNA of the CDR3: TGTGCCAGCAGTCCCGGGACAGGTAATTTCTACGAGCAGTACTTC.

The V call is TRBV7-7, the J call TRBJ1-1; D not certain. The CDR3 totals 12 residues. Per the germline V gene, CDR1 is SSHAT and CDR2 is FNYEAQ (reference sequence). V dropped 5 bases and J dropped 10 bases, with 14 bases sitting between them. CDR3 sequence reads: CASSHSNSGAFF. DNA of the CDR3: TGTGCCAGCAGCCATTCGAACTCGGGAGCTTTCTTT.

This clone was seen a handful of times. This sequence joins TRBV7-6 and TRBJ2-7; D gene uncertain. CDR1 and CDR2 from the germline V gene are SGHVS and FNYEAQ. Trimming took off 8 bases at V and 6 bases at J, with 20 bases between the two ends. The CDR3 consists of 14 residues. CDR3 nucleotides: TGTGCCAGCTCTCCGGACGTATTCGTTACCGAGCAGTACTTC. Amino acid sequence: CASSPDVFVTEQYF.

The chain is built from TRBV5-6 and TRBJ2-3; the match to TRBD2 covers 7 bases. After removal of 0 bases from V and 14 bases from J, the junction contained 6 bases not matched to a gene. Germline V gives CDR1 SGHDT, CDR2 YYEEEE. This CDR3 spans 12 amino acids. CDR3 DNA: TGTGCCAGCAGCTTGGGACCCTCGGGAGGGTATTTT. Translated, it gives CASSLGPSGGYF.

The CDR3: CASSPSGGAGEKLFF. The CDR3 nucleotides are TGTGCCAGCAGCCCTTCAGGGGGGGCTGGTGAAAAACTGTTTTTT. The chain carries TRBV9 and TRBJ1-4, with 7 bases fitting TRBD1. The length of the CDR3 is 15 residues. V was pared by 4 bases and J by 7 bases, with 10 bases of the junction left unmatched. Germline values: CDR1 SGDLS, CDR2 YYNGEE.

V and J are TRBV6-6 and TRBJ2-2; perhaps TRBD1 as D (6 bases). CDR1 and CDR2 from the germline V gene are MNHNY and SVGAGI (reference sequence). Trimming stripped 6 bases from V and 8 bases from J, with 13 bases between. There are 13 residues in the CDR3. The CDR3 region is CASREQGSGELFF. CDR3 DNA: TGTGCCAGCAGGGAACAGGGTTCGGGGGAGCTGTTTTTT.

The J gene is TRBJ1-5, the V gene TRBV30; no definite D call. Per germline, CDR1 GTSNPN and CDR2 SVGIG (reference sequence). This CDR3 comprises 13 residues. Trimming pared 1 base from V and 5 bases from J, leaving 9 bases between. The CDR3 sequence is CAWSAPDYQPQHF. CDR3 nucleotide sequence: TGTGCCTGGAGTGCGCCAGATTATCAGCCCCAGCATTTT. The full variable domain, with the rest looked up from reference TRBV30 and TRBJ1-5, is SQTIHQWPATLVQPVGSPLSLECTVEGTSNPNLYWYRQAAGRGLQLLFYSVGIGQISSEVPQNLSASRPQDRQFILSSKKLLLSDSGFYLCAWSAPDYQPQHFGDGTRLSIL.